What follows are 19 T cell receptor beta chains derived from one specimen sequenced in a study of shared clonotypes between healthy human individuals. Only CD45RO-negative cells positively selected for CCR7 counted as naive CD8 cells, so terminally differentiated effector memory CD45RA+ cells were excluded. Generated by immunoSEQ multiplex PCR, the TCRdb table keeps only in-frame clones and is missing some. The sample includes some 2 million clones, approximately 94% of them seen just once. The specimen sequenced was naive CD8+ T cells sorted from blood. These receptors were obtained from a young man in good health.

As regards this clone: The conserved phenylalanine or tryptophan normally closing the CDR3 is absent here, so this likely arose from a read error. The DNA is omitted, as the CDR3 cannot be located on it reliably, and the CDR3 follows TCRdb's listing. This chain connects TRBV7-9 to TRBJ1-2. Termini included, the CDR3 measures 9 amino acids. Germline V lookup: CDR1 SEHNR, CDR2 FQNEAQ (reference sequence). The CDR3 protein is CASSFRRHY.

The CDR3 region is CASSLRGLANYEQYF. The CDR3 coding sequence is TGTGCCAGCAGTTTACGGGGACTAGCAAACTACGAGCAGTACTTC. V and J are TRBV28 and TRBJ2-7, with 9 bases matching TRBD2. Trimming removed 2 bases from V and 3 bases from J; junction bases left unmatched: 5. Germline V gene data show CDR1 as MDHEN and CDR2 as SYDVKM. The CDR3 consists of 15 residues.

CDR3 sequence: CASTMRAGVVPPHNEQFF. Here the CDR3 DNA reads TGTGCAAGTACTATGAGAGCGGGAGTCGTTCCCCCCCACAATGAGCAGTTCTTC. The chain uses TRBV12-2 and TRBJ2-1; TRBD2, the D gene given by the table, was not confirmed from the DNA. TRBV12-2 is labeled a pseudogene. The CDR3 length is 18 residues.

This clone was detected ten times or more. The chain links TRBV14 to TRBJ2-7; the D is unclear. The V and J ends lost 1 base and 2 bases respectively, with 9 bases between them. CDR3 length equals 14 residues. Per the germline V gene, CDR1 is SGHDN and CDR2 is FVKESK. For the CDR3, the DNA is TGTGCCAGCAGCCAAGCCCTCTGGGCCTACGAGCAGTACTTC. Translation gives CASSQALWAYEQYF.

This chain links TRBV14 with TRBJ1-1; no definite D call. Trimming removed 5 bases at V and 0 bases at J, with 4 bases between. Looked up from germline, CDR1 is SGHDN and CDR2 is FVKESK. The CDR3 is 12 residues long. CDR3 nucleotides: TGTGCCAGCAGCTTTTTGAACACTGAAGCTTTCTTT. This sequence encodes CASSFLNTEAFF.

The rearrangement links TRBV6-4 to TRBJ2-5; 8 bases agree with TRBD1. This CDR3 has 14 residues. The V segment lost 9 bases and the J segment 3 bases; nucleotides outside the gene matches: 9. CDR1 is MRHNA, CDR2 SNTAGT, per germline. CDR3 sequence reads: CARPQTGEEETQYF. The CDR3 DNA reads TGTGCCAGACCCCAGACAGGGGAGGAAGAGACCCAGTACTTC.

The DNA for the CDR3 is TGTGCCAGCAGGGACCCTGGGGCCTCTGGGGCCAACGTCCTGACTTTC. This codes for CASRDPGASGANVLTF. The chain combines TRBV2 with TRBJ2-6, with D possibly matching TRBD1 (5 bases). Germline CDR1 reads SNHLY; CDR2 reads FYNNEI. The CDR3 extends over 16 amino acids. V lost 6 bases to trimming and J lost 0 bases, with 12 bases between them.

CDR3 DNA sequence: TGTGCCAGCAGCACCGGGACAGGGGATCTCGATGAGCAGTTCTTC. As protein: CASSTGTGDLDEQFF. The chain employs TRBV5-4 and TRBJ2-1; TRBD1 matches at 10 bases. Losses at the gene ends were 4 bases for V and 8 bases for J; bases not matched to a gene: 9. The CDR3 runs 15 residues. Germline V gene data show CDR1 as SGHNT and CDR2 as YYREEE (reference sequence). Using reference TRBV5-4 and TRBJ2-1 for the parts outside the CDR3, the full variable domain is ETGVTQSPTHLIKTRGQQVTLRCSSQSGHNTVSWYQQALGQGPQFIFQYYREEENGRGNFPPRFSGLQFPNYSSELNVNALELDDSALYLCASSTGTGDLDEQFFGPGTRLTVL.

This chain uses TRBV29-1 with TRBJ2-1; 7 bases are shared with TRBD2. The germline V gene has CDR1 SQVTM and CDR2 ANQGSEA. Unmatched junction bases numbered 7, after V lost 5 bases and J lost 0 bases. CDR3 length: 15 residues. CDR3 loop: CSVFSSGISYNEQFF. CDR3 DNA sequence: TGCAGCGTTTTCTCTAGCGGCATCTCCTACAATGAGCAGTTCTTC.

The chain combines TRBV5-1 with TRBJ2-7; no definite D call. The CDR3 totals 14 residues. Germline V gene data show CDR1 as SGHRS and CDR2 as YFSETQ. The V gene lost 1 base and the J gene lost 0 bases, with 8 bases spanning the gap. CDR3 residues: CASSLTSVSYEQYF. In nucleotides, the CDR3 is TGCGCCAGCAGCTTGACGAGCGTCTCCTACGAGCAGTACTTC.

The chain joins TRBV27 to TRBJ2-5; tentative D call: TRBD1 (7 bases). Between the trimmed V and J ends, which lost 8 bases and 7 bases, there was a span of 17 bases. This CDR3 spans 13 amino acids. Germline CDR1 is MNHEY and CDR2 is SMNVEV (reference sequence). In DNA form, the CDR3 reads TGTGCCAGCTGTCCAGGGGGGATTGGGACCCAGTACTTC. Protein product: CASCPGGIGTQYF.

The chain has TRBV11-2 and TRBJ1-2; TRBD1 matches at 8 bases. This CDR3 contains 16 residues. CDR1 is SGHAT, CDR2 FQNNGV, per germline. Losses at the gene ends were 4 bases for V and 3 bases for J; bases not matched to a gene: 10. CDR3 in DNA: TGTGCCAGCAGCTCGCTCGGACAGGGTGGGGACTATGGCTACACCTTC. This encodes CASSSLGQGGDYGYTF.

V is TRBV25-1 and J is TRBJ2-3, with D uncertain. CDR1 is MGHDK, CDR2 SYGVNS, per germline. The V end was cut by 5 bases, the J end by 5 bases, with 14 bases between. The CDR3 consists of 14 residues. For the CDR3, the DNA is TGTGCCAGCAGTAGTGGGTACAAGGGAGATACGCAGTATTTT. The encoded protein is CASSSGYKGDTQYF.

The CDR3 nucleotides are TGTGCCAGCGGGGTTGGGTTCCACGAGCAGTACTTC. It translates to CASGVGFHEQYF. The V call is TRBV27, the J call TRBJ2-7; D is unclear. Per germline, CDR1 MNHEY and CDR2 SMNVEV (reference sequence). V was cut by 8 bases and J by 5 bases, with 13 bases left in between. This CDR3 region has 12 residues.

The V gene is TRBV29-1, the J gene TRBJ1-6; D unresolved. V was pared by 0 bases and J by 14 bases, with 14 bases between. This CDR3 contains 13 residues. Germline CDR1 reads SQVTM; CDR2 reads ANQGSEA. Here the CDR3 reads CSVEEKPDGTLHF. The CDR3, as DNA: TGCAGCGTTGAAGAAAAGCCTGATGGCACCCTCCACTTT.

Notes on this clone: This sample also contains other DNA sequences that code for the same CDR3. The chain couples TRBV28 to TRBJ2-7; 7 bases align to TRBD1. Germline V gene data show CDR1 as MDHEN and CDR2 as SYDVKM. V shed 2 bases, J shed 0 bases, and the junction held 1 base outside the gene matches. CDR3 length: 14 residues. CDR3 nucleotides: TGTGCCAGCAGTTTAGCAGGGGGCTCCTACGAGCAGTACTTC. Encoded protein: CASSLAGGSYEQYF.

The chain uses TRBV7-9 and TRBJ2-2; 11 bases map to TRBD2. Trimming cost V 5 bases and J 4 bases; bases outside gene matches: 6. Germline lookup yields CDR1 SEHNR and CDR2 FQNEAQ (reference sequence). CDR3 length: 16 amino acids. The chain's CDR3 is CASSPPTSGVTGELFF. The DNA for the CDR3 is TGTGCCAGCAGCCCGCCGACTAGCGGGGTCACCGGGGAGCTGTTTTTT.

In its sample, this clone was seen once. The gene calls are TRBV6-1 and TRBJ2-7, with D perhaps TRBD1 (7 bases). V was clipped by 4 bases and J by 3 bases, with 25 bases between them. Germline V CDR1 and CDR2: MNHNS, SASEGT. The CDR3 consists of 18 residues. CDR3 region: CASSVMAGQPVKVYEQYF. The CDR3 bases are TGTGCCAGCAGTGTAATGGCGGGACAGCCTGTTAAAGTCTACGAGCAGTACTTC.

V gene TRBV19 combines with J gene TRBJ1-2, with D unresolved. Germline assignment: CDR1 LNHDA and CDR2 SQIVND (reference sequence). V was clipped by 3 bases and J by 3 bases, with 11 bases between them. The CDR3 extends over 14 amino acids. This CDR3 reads CASSITPTDYGYTF. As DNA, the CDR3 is TGTGCCAGTAGTATTACCCCTACTGACTATGGCTACACCTTC.